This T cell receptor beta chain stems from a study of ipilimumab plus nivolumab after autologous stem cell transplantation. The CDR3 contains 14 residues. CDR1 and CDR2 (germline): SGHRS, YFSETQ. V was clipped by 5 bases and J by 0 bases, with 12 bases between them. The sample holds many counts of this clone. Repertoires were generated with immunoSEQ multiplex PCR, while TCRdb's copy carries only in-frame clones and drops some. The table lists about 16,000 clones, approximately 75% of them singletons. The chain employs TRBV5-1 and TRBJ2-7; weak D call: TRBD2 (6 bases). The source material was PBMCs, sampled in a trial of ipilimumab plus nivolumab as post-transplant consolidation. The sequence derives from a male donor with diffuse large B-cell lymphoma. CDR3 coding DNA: TGCGCCAGCAGGGAGGCGGGGAACTCCTACGAGCAGTACTTC. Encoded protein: CASREAGNSYEQYF.